This TCR beta chain is from a study of blood T cell repertoires in COVID-19. As for the study in general: Donors in the United States, Italy and Spain gave samples during acute or convalescent COVID-19. In each case, the material was cDNA or gDNA derived from T cells, B-cell-depleted T cells, or PBMCs.

The table came from immunoSEQ multiplex PCR; TCRdb's copy has only in-frame clones and leaves some out. This table holds approximately 120,000 clones, around 87% found once. The CDR3 runs 16 residues. Germline V gene sequence: CDR1 SGHVS, CDR2 FQNEAQ. Trimming took off 0 bases at V and 6 bases at J, with 15 bases between the two ends. The TCR sequence derives from a woman between 45 and 60 years old who had recovered from COVID-19. The sample consisted of peripheral blood. This chain links TRBV7-8 with TRBJ1-5; a possible D gene is TRBD1 (6 bases). CDR3 sequence (DNA): TGTGCCAGCAGCTTAGCGGCAGGGGAAGGGGGTCAGCCCCAGCATTTT. Translated, it gives CASSLAAGEGGQPQHF.